The 12 T cell receptor delta chains below were found in one sample sequenced in a study of γδ T cells in repeated Plasmodium falciparum infection. Flow sorting of PBMC yielded separate Vgamma9/Vdelta2+ and Vdelta2-negative gammadelta T cell populations for bulk repertoire analysis. TCRdb re-called the multiplex PCR reads through CATT. This repertoire shows around 52,000 delta-chain clones, approximately 1.5% found once; its top ten account for about 15%. Source material: gamma-delta T cells from blood. Every receptor here comes from a pool of human donors (malaria-infected and uninfected, not separated).

At least ten counts were recorded for this clone. A far larger clone is off by one base, so a read error is likely. At the DNA level, this CDR3 is encoded by other sequences in the same sample as well. The V call is TRDV1, the J call TRDJ1; D may be TRDD3 (5 bases). Germline CDR1 and CDR2: TSWWSYY and QGS. CDR3 size: 16 residues. The CDR3 loop reads CALGELPPPYTDKLIF. The CDR3 DNA sequence: TGTGCCCTTGGGGAACTGCCCCCACCGTACACCGATAAACTCATCTTT.

This clone has at least ten counts. Given a much more abundant clone one base away, this may be a read error. The same CDR3 can be traced to other DNA sequences in this sample. This chain links TRDV1 with TRDJ1; a possible D gene is TRDD2 (5 bases). This CDR3 region has 20 residues. Germline assignment: CDR1 TSWWSYY and CDR2 QGS. V was pared by 1 base and J by 0 bases, with 24 bases between. The CDR3 coding sequence is TGTGCTCTTGGGGAACCCAAAGGCTCTTCCCCCCTAACTGACACCGATAAACTCATCTTT. This codes for CALGEPKGSSPLTDTDKLIF.

This clone was detected ten times or more. This DNA's translation and the protein TCRdb lists, from a much larger clone, do not match at residue 9, likely due to a read error; the protein shown is translated from the DNA. The chain has TRDV1 and TRDJ1; D is uncertain. V gave up 0 bases and J gave up 0 bases, with 17 bases separating them. The CDR3 length is 18 residues. The germline gives CDR1 TSWWSYY, CDR2 QGS. The CDR3 loop is CALGELKWEMSDTDKLIF. The CDR3 coding sequence is TGTGCTCTTGGGGAACTAAAATGGGAGATGTCCGACACCGATAAACTCATCTTT.

With respect to this clone: Translating this DNA gives a protein that differs at residue 3 from the TCRdb one, which belongs to a much larger clone; a read error is likely, and the protein shown is this translation. The DNA of the CDR3 is TGTGCTCCTGGGAACCTTAGGAACCCCTCTCCTGGGGGACACACTGGGGATAAACTCATCTTT. Translated: CAPGNLRNPSPGGHTGDKLIF. V is TRDV1 and J is TRDJ1, with 8 bases aligning to TRDD3. This CDR3 has 21 amino acids. Germline CDR1 TSWWSYY, CDR2 QGS.

This chain uses TRDV1 with TRDJ1, with 8 bases lining up with TRDD2. The J gene was missing in TCRdb and was found by matching the end of the DNA to germline. This CDR3 has 20 amino acids. V trimming: 4 bases; J trimming: 0 bases; junction bases outside the gene matches: 19. Germline CDR1 is TSWWSYY and CDR2 is QGS. CDR3 DNA sequence: TGTGCTCTTGGGGTCCTACTTCCTACAGGGGGAATATCGTACACCGATAAACTCATCTTT. Translation gives CALGVLLPTGGISYTDKLIF.

This clone has a count of ten or more. TCRdb has a much larger clone's protein, which differs at residue 4 from the translation of this DNA, likely because of a read error; what is shown is the protein translated from the DNA. This rearrangement joins TRDV2 to TRDJ1; 12 bases align to TRDD3. Germline trimming cut 5 bases from V and 1 base from J; bases unmatched to any gene: 13. This CDR3 is built from 18 residues. Germline values: CDR1 GEAIGNYY, CDR2 EKD. CDR3 DNA sequence: TGTGCCTGTGGCACGTACTGGGGGATACTCGGGAGCACCGATAAACTCATCTTT. Its translation is CACGTYWGILGSTDKLIF.

This clone was picked up many times. A read error likely explains this, since a far larger clone differs by one base. The identical CDR3 is also encoded by other nucleotide sequences in the sample. This chain connects TRDV1 to TRDJ1; D unclear. The CDR3 is 18 residues long. Germline lookup yields CDR1 TSWWSYY and CDR2 QGS. V was pared by 3 bases and J by 0 bases, with 20 bases between. The DNA of the CDR3 is TGTGCTCTTGGGGAGTACGTAGCTTCGGCCCCGTACACCGATAAACTCATCTTT. Its protein is CALGEYVASAPYTDKLIF.

This clone was observed many times. A far larger clone is one nucleotide away, so this likely arose from a read error. The sample has other DNA sequences that encode this CDR3 too. The chain recombines TRDV1 with TRDJ1; 7 bases are shared with TRDD3. Germline assignment: CDR1 TSWWSYY and CDR2 QGS. This CDR3 is 17 amino acids long. The CDR3, as DNA: TGTGCCCTTGGGGATGCCCGACTGGGGATCCATACCGATAAACTCATCTTT. Amino acids: CALGDARLGIHTDKLIF.

This clone was found many times. With only one base between it and a far larger clone, this is likely a read error. The same CDR3 arises from other DNA sequences in this sample as well. This chain links TRDV1 with TRDJ1, with a weak D call TRDD3 (6 bases). Germline V CDR1 and CDR2: TSWWSYY, QGS. The CDR3 spans 18 residues. CDR3 nucleotides: TGTGCTCTTGTGGAATGGGGATCGGATCCCGTGTACACCGATAAGCTCATCTTT. This translates into CALVEWGSDPVYTDKLIF.

On this clone itself: The protein given by TCRdb reflects a much larger clone and differs at residue 7 from this DNA's translation, likely from a read error; the protein shown is the DNA's translation. The chain couples TRDV1 to TRDJ4; D may match TRDD1 or TRDD3 (5 bases each). Germline V gives CDR1 TSWWSYY, CDR2 QGS. The CDR3 loop spans 23 amino acids. V dropped 0 bases and J dropped 3 bases, with 38 bases sitting between them. CDR3 nucleotide sequence: TGTGCTCTTGGGGAACTAGTTAGTAGCCCAATATACGAAATCTGGGATTTGACGGGACCCCTGATCTTT. Its protein product is CALGELVSSPIYEIWDLTGPLIF.

On this clone itself: The protein in TCRdb stems from a much larger clone and differs at residue 7 from this DNA's translation, likely a read error; here the protein is translated from the DNA. The J gene is TRDJ1, the V gene TRDV2; D uncertain. The V end was cut by 3 bases, the J end by 3 bases, with 19 bases between. The CDR3 is made up of 16 amino acids. Germline assignment: CDR1 GEAIGNYY and CDR2 EKD. The CDR3 is CACDQCLPSKPDKLIF. CDR3 nucleotide sequence: TGTGCCTGTGACCAATGCCTCCCCTCCAAGCCCGATAAACTCATCTTT.

A note on this clone: With a far larger clone one base away, a read error is the likely cause. The sample contains more than one DNA sequence encoding this CDR3. The chain couples TRDV1 to TRDJ2; 12 nucleotides align to TRDD3. Looked up from germline, CDR1 is TSWWSYY and CDR2 is QGS. The V segment lost 4 bases and the J segment 8 bases; nucleotides outside the gene matches: 29. This CDR3 is 23 amino acids long. CDR3 coding DNA: TGTGCTCTTGGGGCCTTCAAACCTACACTGGGGGATACCCCTCCCCTCCTAACGGCACAACTCTTCTTT. Protein product: CALGAFKPTLGDTPPLLTAQLFF.